This T cell receptor beta chain was identified in a study of identical twins. Study-wide findings and caveats: Abundant beta clonotypes from cord blood had fewer insertions, unlike memory repertoires, which showed none. The authors noted that invariant MAIT and iNKT cells could partly confound zero-insertion analyses. Conclusions relied on cross-sectional statistical analysis, not following the same donors.

This clonotype was observed many times. The antigen is undetermined. TCRdb re-derived calls from the 5' RACE reads in MiXCR, one entry per CDR3 protein. The data contain some 1,600,000 distinct CDR3 sequences, more than 30% of them singletons. The CDR3 has 12 residues. Trimming shortened V by 0 bases and J by 6 bases, and 6 bases separated the two germline ends. The germline gives CDR1 DFQATT, CDR2 SNEGSKA (reference sequence). The receptor was isolated from a newborn girl in good health. The V gene is TRBV20-1, the J gene TRBJ2-1; TRBD2 is a possible D gene (6 bases). Sequencing input: cord blood. CDR3 in amino acids: CSARDSGNEQFF. In DNA, the CDR3 is TGCAGTGCTAGAGATAGCGGCAATGAGCAGTTCTTC.